A single sample gave rise to the 20 T cell receptor beta chains below, sequenced in a study of post-analysis software for immune sequencing data. These receptors have no known antigen. Findings of the study overall: TRBV5-6, TRBV5-1 and TRBV20-1 were among a handful of TRBV segments more frequent in patients than controls.

Researchers reported that TCR beta cDNA libraries carried unique molecular identifiers. TCRdb called the PCR reads again in MiXCR, with one record for every CDR3 protein. The sample includes 400,000 to 500,000 distinct CDR3 sequences, approximately 38% of them seen just once. Sequenced input: blood. Receptor source: a girl aged 2-10 years with multiple sclerosis.

CDR3 protein: CASSETGLYGYTF. The CDR3 DNA follows: TGTGCCAGTAGTGAGACAGGGCTCTATGGCTACACCTTC. This chain connects TRBV19 to TRBJ1-2, with 7 nucleotides matching TRBD1. CDR3 size: 13 residues. Germline trimming cut 5 bases from V and 4 bases from J; bases unmatched to any gene: 4. Germline values: CDR1 LNHDA, CDR2 SQIVND (reference sequence).

This clonotype was observed a handful of times. The V gene is TRBV28, the J gene TRBJ1-5; no clear D gene. Germline V CDR1 and CDR2: MDHEN, SYDVKM. Between the trimmed V and J ends, which lost 2 bases and 0 bases, there was a span of 14 bases. The CDR3 has 17 residues. The DNA for the CDR3 is TGTGCCAGCAGTTTACCTCGTAGGGAATATAGCAATCAGCCCCAGCATTTT. This encodes CASSLPRREYSNQPQHF.

This clonotype was detected a few times. The gene calls are TRBV11-1 and TRBJ2-3; TRBD2 agrees at 10 bases. Germline assignment: CDR1 SGHAT and CDR2 FQDESV (reference sequence). V dropped 5 bases and J dropped 6; count of bases not matched to a gene: 8. The CDR3 runs to 15 residues. The CDR3: CASSPFLAGADTQYF. The CDR3 DNA reads TGTGCCAGCAGCCCCTTCCTAGCGGGAGCTGATACGCAGTATTTT.

This clonotype was observed a handful of times. This chain links TRBV4-1 with TRBJ2-1, with D perhaps TRBD2 (6 bases). V was clipped by 5 bases and J by 4 bases, with 12 bases between them. The CDR3 runs 14 residues. Germline V CDR1 and CDR2: MGHRA, YSYEKL. CDR3: CASSEGLLYNEQFF. The CDR3 bases are TGCGCCAGCAGCGAGGGACTTCTATACAATGAGCAGTTCTTC.

The sample holds a few counts of this clonotype. The rearrangement links TRBV15 to TRBJ2-3; a weak D match, TRBD2 (6 bases). Germline CDR1 LNHNV, CDR2 YYDKDF (reference sequence). The CDR3 contains 16 residues. Between the trimmed V and J ends, which lost 4 bases and 3 bases, there was a span of 17 bases. The CDR3 DNA is TGTGCCACCAGCACCGGCGGGACCGACGGGACAGATACGCAGTATTTT. Its protein product is CATSTGGTDGTDTQYF.

The chain couples TRBV28 to TRBJ2-4; 8 nucleotides agree with TRBD1. The DNA end is more similar to TRBJ2-7, so the J call may be wrong. The CDR3 is 14 residues long. Germline CDR1 is MDHEN and CDR2 is SYDVKM. The CDR3 reads CASSTHRGFIEQYF. The CDR3 DNA reads as TGTGCCAGCAGTACCCACAGGGGGTTCATCGAGCAGTACTTC.

This clonotype came up a few times. The CDR3 spells CSVDRGAETQYF. In DNA, the CDR3 is TGCAGTGTCGATCGGGGGGCAGAGACCCAGTACTTC. The chain combines TRBV20-1 with TRBJ2-4; D may be TRBD2 (7 bases). The J call may be incorrect, as the DNA end agrees better with TRBJ2-5. Per the germline V gene, CDR1 is DFQATT and CDR2 is SNEGSKA (reference sequence). This CDR3 contains 12 residues.

V is TRBV6-5 and J is TRBJ1-2; D is possibly TRBD1 (5 bases). There are 13 residues in the CDR3. The germline V gene has CDR1 MNHEY and CDR2 SVGAGI. In DNA form, the CDR3 reads TGTGTCACAATGGGACGGGGGTTAGGTGGCTACACCTTC. It is translated as CVTMGRGLGGYTF.

This clonotype has a handful of counts. V and J are TRBV5-5 and TRBJ1-5, with 7 bases lining up with TRBD1. The CDR3 covers 15 residues. The V gene's germline CDR1 is SGHKS and CDR2 YYEKEE (reference sequence). J was trimmed by 7 bases and V by 4 bases; bases with no gene match: 11. The CDR3 DNA follows: TGTGCCAGCAGCAACGTCCTCAGGGGGACCCAGCCCCAGCATTTT. Amino acid sequence: CASSNVLRGTQPQHF. Supplemented by reference TRBV5-5 and TRBJ1-5, the full variable domain reads DAGVTQSPTHLIKTRGQQVTLRCSPISGHKSVSWYQQVLGQGPQFIFQYYEKEERGRGNFPDRFSARQFPNYSSELNVNALLLGDSALYLCASSNVLRGTQPQHFGDGTRLSIL.

The chain couples TRBV7-2 to TRBJ2-1, with D tentatively TRBD1 or TRBD2 (5 bases each). The CDR3 extends over 15 amino acids. Germline V gives CDR1 SGHTA, CDR2 FQGNSA. V was shortened by 3 bases and J by 3 bases, with 12 bases between the two germline ends. The CDR3 protein is CASSFSGTGYNEQFF. DNA for the CDR3: TGTGCCAGCAGCTTTTCCGGGACCGGCTACAATGAGCAGTTCTTC.

The CDR3 here is CASSPNRWDEQFF. The CDR3 nucleotides are TGTGCCAGCAGTCCGAACAGGTGGGATGAGCAGTTCTTC. V usage is TRBV28 and J usage is TRBJ2-1; D may be TRBD1 (5 bases). CDR1 is MDHEN, CDR2 SYDVKM, per germline. V lost 5 bases and J lost 8, with 13 bases in between. This CDR3 region has 13 residues.

The CDR3, as DNA: TGTGCCAGCAGCGGAGGGGGTACCGGGGAGCTGTTTTTT. Amino acids: CASSGGGTGELFF. The chain links TRBV9 to TRBJ2-2; D is possibly TRBD1 (6 bases). Germline V CDR1 and CDR2: SGDLS, YYNGEE. Trimming removed 3 bases at V and 5 bases at J, with 8 bases between. The CDR3 has 13 amino acids. The whole variable domain, filled in from reference TRBV9 and TRBJ2-2, reads DSGVTQTPKHLITATGQRVTLRCSPRSGDLSVYWYQQSLDQGLQFLIQYYNGEERAKGNILERFSAQQFPDLHSELNLSSLELGDSALYFCASSGGGTGELFFGEGSRLTVL.

The chain is built from TRBV20-1 and TRBJ2-1, with D perhaps given as TRBD1 or TRBD2 (5 bases each). Germline V CDR1 and CDR2: DFQATT, SNEGSKA (reference sequence). There are 15 residues in the CDR3. V was cut by 7 bases and J by 12 bases, with 28 bases left in between. CDR3 DNA sequence: TGCAGTGTCGAGAGGGGACCTACTATAACAGATACGCAGTTCTTC. Its protein product is CSVERGPTITDTQFF.

CDR3 DNA sequence: TGTGCCAGCAGCTTAGTATCGTGGGGGCGGAATGAGCAGTTCTTC. It codes for CASSLVSWGRNEQFF. The rearrangement uses TRBV7-9 and TRBJ2-1; the D gene is possibly TRBD1 (6 bases). The CDR3 has 15 residues. V gave up 1 base and J gave up 7 bases, with 14 bases separating them. CDR1 and CDR2 from the germline V gene are SEHNR and FQNEAQ (reference sequence).

This clonotype was picked up a small number of times. The chain has TRBV9 and TRBJ1-1, with 7 nucleotides matching TRBD1. J was trimmed by 1 base and V by 2 bases; bases with no gene match: 11. From germline, CDR1 is SGDLS and CDR2 YYNGEE. CDR3 size: 17 residues. The CDR3 DNA sequence: TGTGCCAGCAGCGTCGGGACAGCCCTCCGAGGGAACACTGAAGCTTTCTTT. Protein sequence: CASSVGTALRGNTEAFF.

This clonotype has more than one count but fewer than ten. The V gene is TRBV12-3 or TRBV12-4, the J gene TRBJ1-5; unclear D gene. Trimming removed 1 base from V and 0 bases from J, with 4 bases in between. The CDR3 is 14 residues long. CDR3 in amino acids: CASSLGDSNQPQHF. In DNA form, the CDR3 reads TGTGCCAGCAGTTTAGGGGATAGCAATCAGCCCCAGCATTTT.

The V call is TRBV7-9, the J call TRBJ1-2, with TRBD1 matching over 7 bases. The CDR3 contains 14 residues. The J segment lost 4 bases and the V segment lost 4 bases, leaving 6 bases of the junction unmatched. Germline V gives CDR1 SEHNR, CDR2 FQNEAQ (reference sequence). CDR3 in DNA: TGTGCCAGCAGCTCAAACAGGGGACCCTATGGCTACACCTTC. Encoded protein: CASSSNRGPYGYTF.

CDR3 bases: TGTGCCAGCAGACCAGACTGGAGGGGTACGAATGAGCAGTTCTTC. This gives the protein CASRPDWRGTNEQFF. V is TRBV6-6 and J is TRBJ2-1; TRBD2 is a possible D gene (6 bases). This CDR3 is 15 amino acids long. Germline V gene data show CDR1 as MNHNY and CDR2 as SVGAGI (reference sequence). V was shortened by 6 bases and J by 7 bases, with 19 bases between the two germline ends.

This clonotype was picked up a small number of times. In nucleotides, the CDR3 is TGTGCCAGCAGCGTACTTAGCGGGATTCAAGATACGCAGTATTTT. Residues: CASSVLSGIQDTQYF. The V and J genes are TRBV7-9 and TRBJ2-3; TRBD2 matches at 8 bases. V was clipped by 5 bases and J by 5 bases; unmatched bases: 9. From germline, CDR1 is SEHNR and CDR2 FQNEAQ (reference sequence). The CDR3 covers 15 residues.

This clonotype has a handful of counts. The gene calls are TRBV5-8 and TRBJ2-1; weak D call: TRBD2 (5 bases). CDR1 and CDR2 from the germline V gene are SGHTS and YDEGEE. The CDR3 spans 11 residues. The V gene lost 4 bases and the J gene lost 8 bases, with 7 bases spanning the gap. This CDR3 is CASSASYEQFF. The CDR3 DNA reads as TGTGCCAGCAGCGCTAGCTATGAGCAGTTCTTC.